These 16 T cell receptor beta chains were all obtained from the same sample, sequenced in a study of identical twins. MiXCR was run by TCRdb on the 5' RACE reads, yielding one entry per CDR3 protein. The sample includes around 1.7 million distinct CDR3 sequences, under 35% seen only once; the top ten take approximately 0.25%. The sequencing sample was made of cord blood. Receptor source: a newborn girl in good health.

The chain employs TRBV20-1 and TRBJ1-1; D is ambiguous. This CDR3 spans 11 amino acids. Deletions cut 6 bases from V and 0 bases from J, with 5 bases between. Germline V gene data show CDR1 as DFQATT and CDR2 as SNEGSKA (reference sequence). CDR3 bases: TGCAGTGCGGATTTGAACACTGAAGCTTTCTTT. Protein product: CSADLNTEAFF.

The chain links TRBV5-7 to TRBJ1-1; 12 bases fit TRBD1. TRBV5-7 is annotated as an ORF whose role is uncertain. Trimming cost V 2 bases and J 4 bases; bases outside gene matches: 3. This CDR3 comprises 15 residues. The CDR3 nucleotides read TGTGCCAGCAGCTTCGGGACAGGGGGCTTCACTGAAGCTTTCTTT. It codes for CASSFGTGGFTEAFF.

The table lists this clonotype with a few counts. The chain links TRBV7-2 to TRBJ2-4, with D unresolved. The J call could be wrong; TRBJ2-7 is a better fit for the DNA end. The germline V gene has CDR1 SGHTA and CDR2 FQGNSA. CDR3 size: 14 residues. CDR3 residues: CASSLGRYFYEQYF. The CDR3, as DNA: TGTGCCAGCAGCTTAGGGCGGTATTTTTACGAGCAGTACTTC.

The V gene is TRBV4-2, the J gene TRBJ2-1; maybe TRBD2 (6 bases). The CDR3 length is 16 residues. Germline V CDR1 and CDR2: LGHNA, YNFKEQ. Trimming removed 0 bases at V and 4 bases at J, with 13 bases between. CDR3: CASSQDILALYNEQFF. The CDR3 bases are TGTGCCAGCAGCCAAGATATACTAGCTCTTTACAATGAGCAGTTCTTC.

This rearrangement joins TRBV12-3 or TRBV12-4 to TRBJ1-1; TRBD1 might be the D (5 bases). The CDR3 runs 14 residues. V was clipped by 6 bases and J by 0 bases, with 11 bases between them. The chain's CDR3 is CASRGDALNTEAFF. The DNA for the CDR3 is TGTGCCAGCAGGGGGGACGCCCTGAACACTGAAGCTTTCTTT.

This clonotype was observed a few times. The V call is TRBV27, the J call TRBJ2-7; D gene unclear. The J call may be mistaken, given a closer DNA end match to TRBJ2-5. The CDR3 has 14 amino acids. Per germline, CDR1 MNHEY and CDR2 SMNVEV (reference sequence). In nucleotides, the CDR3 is TGTGCCAGCAGTTCCCGGCCCCCAGCGGAGACCCAGTACTTC. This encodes CASSSRPPAETQYF.

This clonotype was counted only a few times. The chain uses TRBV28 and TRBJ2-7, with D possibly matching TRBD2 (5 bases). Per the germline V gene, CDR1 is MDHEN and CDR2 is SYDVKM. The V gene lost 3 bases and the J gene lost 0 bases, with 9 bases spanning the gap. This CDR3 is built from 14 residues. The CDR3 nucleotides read TGTGCCAGCAGTTTTCCTAGCCCCTCCTACGAGCAGTACTTC. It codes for CASSFPSPSYEQYF.

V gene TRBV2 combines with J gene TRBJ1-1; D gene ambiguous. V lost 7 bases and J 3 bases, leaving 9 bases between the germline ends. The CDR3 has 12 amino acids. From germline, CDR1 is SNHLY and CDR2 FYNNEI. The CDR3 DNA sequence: TGTGCCAGCACCTACGGGTACACTGAAGCTTTCTTT. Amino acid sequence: CASTYGYTEAFF. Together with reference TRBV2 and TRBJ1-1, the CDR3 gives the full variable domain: EPEVTQTPSHQVTQMGQEVILRCVPISNHLYFYWYRQILGQKVEFLVSFYNNEISEKSEIFDDQFSVERPDGSNFTLKIRSTKLEDSAMYFCASTYGYTEAFFGQGTRLTVV.

CDR3 nucleotides: TGTGCCAGCAGTTACGGGACTAGCGGGATCACCGGGGAGCTGTTTTTT. Its translation is CASSYGTSGITGELFF. The chain is built from TRBV6-5 and TRBJ2-2; 13 bases fit TRBD2. Germline CDR1 is MNHEY and CDR2 is SVGAGI. V was pared by 2 bases and J by 4 bases, with 1 base of the junction left unmatched. This CDR3 is built from 16 residues.

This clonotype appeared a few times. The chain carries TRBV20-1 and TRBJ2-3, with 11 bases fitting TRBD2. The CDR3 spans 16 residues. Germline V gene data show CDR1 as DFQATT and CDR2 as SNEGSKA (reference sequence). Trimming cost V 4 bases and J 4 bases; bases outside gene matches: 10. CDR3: CSANEYSGGAPDTQYF. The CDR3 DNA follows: TGCAGTGCTAATGAGTATAGCGGGGGGGCCCCAGATACGCAGTATTTT.

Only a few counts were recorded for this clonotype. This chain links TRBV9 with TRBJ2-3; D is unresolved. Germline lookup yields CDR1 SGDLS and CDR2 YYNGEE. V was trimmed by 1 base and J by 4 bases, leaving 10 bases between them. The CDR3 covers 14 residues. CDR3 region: CASSVYGEADTQYF. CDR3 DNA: TGTGCCAGCAGCGTATATGGAGAGGCAGATACGCAGTATTTT.

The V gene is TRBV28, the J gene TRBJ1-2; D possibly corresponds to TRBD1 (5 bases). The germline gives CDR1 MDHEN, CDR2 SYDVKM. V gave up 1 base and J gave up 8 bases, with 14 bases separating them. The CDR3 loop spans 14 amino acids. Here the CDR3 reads CASSLFSRGKGYTF. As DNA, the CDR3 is TGTGCCAGCAGTTTATTTTCCCGGGGGAAGGGCTACACCTTC.

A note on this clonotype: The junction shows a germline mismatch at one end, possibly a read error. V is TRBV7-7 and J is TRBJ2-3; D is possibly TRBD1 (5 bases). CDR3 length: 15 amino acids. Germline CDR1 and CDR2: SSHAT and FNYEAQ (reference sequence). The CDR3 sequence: CASSRSPTATDTQYF. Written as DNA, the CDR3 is TGTGCTAGCAGCCGCTCTCCGACAGCCACAGATACGCAGTATTTT.

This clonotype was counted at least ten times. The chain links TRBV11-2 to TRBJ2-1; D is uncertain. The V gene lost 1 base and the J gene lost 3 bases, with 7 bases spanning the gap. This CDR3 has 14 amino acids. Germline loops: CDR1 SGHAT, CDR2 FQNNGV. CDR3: CASSLAYSYNEQFF. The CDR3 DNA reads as TGTGCCAGCAGCTTAGCTTACAGCTACAATGAGCAGTTCTTC.

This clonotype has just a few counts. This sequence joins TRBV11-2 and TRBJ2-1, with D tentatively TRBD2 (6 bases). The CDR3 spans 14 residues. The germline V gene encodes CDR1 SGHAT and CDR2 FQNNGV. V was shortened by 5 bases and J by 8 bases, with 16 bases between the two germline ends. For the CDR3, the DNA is TGTGCCAGCAGCCGCTCACCGGCTAGCGATGAGCAGTTCTTC. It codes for CASSRSPASDEQFF.

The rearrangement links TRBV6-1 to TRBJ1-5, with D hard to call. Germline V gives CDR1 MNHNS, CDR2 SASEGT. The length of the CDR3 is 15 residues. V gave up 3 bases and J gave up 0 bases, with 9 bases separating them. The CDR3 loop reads CASSEWGYSNQPQHF. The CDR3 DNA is TGTGCCAGCAGTGAGTGGGGTTATAGCAATCAGCCCCAGCATTTT.